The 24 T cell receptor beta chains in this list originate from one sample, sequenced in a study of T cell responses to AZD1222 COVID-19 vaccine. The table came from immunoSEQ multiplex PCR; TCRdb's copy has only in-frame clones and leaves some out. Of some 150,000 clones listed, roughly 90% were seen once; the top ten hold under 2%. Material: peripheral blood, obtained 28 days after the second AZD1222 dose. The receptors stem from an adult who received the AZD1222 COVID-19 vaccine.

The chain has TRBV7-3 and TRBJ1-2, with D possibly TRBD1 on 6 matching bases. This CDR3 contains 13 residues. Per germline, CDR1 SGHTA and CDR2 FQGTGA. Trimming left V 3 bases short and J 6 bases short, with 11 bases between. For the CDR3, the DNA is TGTGCCAGCAGCTTTTCAGGGGTTGATGGCTACACCTTC. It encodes CASSFSGVDGYTF.

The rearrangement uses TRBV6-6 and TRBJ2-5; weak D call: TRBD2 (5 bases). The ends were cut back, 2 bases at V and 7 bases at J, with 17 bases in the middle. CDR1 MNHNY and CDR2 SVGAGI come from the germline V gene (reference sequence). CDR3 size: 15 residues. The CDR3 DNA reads TGTGCCAGCAGTTACATCGAGACGGGGAACCCGACCCAGTACTTC. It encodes CASSYIETGNPTQYF.

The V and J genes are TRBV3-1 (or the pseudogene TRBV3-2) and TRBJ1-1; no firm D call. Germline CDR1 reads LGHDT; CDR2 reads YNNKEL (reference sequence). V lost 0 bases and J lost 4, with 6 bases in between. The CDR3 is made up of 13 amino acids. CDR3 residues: CASSQDPLTEAFF. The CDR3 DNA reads TGTGCCAGCAGCCAAGATCCCCTCACTGAAGCTTTCTTT.

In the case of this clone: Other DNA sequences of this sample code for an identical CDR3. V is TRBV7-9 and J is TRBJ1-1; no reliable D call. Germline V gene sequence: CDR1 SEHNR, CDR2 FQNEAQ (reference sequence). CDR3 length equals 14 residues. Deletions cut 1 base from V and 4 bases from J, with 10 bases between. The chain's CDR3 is CASSLDLVGTEAFF. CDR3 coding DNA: TGTGCCAGCAGCTTAGACCTAGTGGGCACTGAAGCTTTCTTT.

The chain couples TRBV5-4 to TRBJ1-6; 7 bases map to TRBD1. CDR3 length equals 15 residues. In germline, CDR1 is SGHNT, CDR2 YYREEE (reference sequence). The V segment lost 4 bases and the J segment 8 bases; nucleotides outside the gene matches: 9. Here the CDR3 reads CASSKGTAAHSPLHF. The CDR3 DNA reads TGTGCCAGCAGCAAAGGGACAGCCGCTCATTCACCCCTCCACTTT.

This CDR3 reads CASSLGETMSTEAFF. In nucleotides, the CDR3 is TGTGCCAGCAGTTTAGGGGAAACGATGTCGACTGAAGCTTTCTTT. V gene TRBV28 combines with J gene TRBJ1-1; D gene ambiguous. Looked up from germline, CDR1 is MDHEN and CDR2 is SYDVKM. Trimming left V 2 bases short and J 5 bases short, with 15 bases between. The CDR3 totals 15 residues.

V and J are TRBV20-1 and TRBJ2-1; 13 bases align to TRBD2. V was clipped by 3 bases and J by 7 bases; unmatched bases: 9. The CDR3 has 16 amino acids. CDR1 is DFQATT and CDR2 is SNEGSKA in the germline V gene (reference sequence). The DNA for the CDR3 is TGCAGTGCTAGTCAGACTAGCGGGAGGTTCGTAAATGAGCAGTTCTTC. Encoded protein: CSASQTSGRFVNEQFF.

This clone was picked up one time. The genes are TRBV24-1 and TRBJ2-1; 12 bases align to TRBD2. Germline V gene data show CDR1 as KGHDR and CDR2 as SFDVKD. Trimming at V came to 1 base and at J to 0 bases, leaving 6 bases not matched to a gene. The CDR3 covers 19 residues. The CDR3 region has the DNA TGTGCCACCAGTGATTTTCCCGGGACTAGCGGGCACTCCTACAATGAGCAGTTCTTC. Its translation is CATSDFPGTSGHSYNEQFF.

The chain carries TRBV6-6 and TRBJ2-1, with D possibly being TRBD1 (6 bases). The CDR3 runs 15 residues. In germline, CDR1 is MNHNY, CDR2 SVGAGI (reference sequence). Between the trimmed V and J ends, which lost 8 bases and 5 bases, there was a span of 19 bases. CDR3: CASVSWGQQNNEQFF. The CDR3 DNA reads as TGTGCCAGCGTCTCGTGGGGGCAACAGAACAATGAGCAGTTCTTC.

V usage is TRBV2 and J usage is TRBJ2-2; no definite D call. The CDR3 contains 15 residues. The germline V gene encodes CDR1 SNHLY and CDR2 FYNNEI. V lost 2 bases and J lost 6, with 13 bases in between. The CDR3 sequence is CASSELAEGPGELFF. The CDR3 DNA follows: TGTGCCAGCAGTGAACTCGCGGAAGGGCCCGGGGAGCTGTTTTTT. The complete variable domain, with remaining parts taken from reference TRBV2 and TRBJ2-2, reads EPEVTQTPSHQVTQMGQEVILRCVPISNHLYFYWYRQILGQKVEFLVSFYNNEISEKSEIFDDQFSVERPDGSNFTLKIRSTKLEDSAMYFCASSELAEGPGELFFGEGSRLTVL.

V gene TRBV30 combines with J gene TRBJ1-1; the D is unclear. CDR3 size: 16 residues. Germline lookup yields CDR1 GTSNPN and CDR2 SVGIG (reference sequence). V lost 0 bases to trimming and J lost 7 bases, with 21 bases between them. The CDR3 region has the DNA TGTGCCTGGAGTGTATCACGGGGAGACGGGTATGATGAAGCTTTCTTT. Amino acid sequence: CAWSVSRGDGYDEAFF.

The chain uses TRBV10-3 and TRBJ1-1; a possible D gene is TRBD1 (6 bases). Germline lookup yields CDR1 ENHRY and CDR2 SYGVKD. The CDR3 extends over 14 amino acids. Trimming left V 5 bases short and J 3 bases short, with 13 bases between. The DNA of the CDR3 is TGTGCCATCAGTTTACAGGGAGGGTACACTGAAGCTTTCTTT. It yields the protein CAISLQGGYTEAFF.

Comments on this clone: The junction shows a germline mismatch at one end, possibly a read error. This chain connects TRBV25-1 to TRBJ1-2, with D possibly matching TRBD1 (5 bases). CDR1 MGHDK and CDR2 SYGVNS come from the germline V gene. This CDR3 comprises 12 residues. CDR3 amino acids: CASSEGRGEAHF. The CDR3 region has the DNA TGTGCCAGCAGTGAAGGAAGGGGAGAGGCCCACTTC.

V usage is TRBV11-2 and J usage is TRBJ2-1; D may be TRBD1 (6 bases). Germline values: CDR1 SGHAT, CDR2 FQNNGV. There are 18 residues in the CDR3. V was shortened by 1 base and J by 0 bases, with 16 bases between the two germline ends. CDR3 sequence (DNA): TGTGCCAGCAGCTTAGTCGCAACAGGGACCCGCTCCTACAATGAGCAGTTCTTC. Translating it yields CASSLVATGTRSYNEQFF. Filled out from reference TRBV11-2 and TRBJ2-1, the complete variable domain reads EAGVAQSPRYKIIEKRQSVAFWCNPISGHATLYWYQQILGQGPKLLIQFQNNGVVDDSQLPKDRFSAERLKGVDSTLKIQPAKLEDSAVYLCASSLVATGTRSYNEQFFGPGTRLTVL.

The CDR3 DNA follows: TGTGCCAGCAGTAGCTCCGGGACAGTCTCCTACGAGCAGTACTTC. Its protein is CASSSSGTVSYEQYF. The chain has TRBV28 and TRBJ2-7; 7 bases are shared with TRBD1. The CDR3 spans 15 residues. CDR1 and CDR2 from the germline V gene are MDHEN and SYDVKM. J lost 0 bases, V lost 5 bases, and 7 bases had no gene match.

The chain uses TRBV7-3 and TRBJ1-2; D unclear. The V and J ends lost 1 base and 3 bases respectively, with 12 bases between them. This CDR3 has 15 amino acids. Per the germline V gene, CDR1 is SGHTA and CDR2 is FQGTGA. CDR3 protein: CASSLRPDGYYGYTF. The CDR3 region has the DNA TGTGCCAGCAGCTTAAGGCCCGACGGCTACTATGGCTACACCTTC.

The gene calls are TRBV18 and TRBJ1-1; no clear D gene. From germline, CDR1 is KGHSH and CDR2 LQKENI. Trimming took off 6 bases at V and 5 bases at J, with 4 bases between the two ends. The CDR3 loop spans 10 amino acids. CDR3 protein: CASSQTEAFF. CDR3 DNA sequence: TGTGCCAGCTCGCAGACTGAAGCTTTCTTT.

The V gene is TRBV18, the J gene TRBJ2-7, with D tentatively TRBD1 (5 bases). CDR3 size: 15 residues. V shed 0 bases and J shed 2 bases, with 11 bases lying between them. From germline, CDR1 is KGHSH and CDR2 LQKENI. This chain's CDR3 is CASSPPAGSPYEQYF. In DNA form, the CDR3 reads TGTGCCAGCTCACCACCGGCAGGGTCGCCCTACGAGCAGTACTTC.

In DNA form, the CDR3 reads TGTGCCTGGGGTTTCGGGTACCCGGGGCGCACAGATACGCAGTATTTT. Its protein product is CAWGFGYPGRTDTQYF. The rearrangement joins TRBV30 to TRBJ2-3; D is perhaps TRBD1 or TRBD2 (5 bases each). CDR1 GTSNPN and CDR2 SVGIG come from the germline V gene (reference sequence). The CDR3 sequence is 16 residues long. V was cut by 5 bases and J by 1 base, with 19 bases left in between.

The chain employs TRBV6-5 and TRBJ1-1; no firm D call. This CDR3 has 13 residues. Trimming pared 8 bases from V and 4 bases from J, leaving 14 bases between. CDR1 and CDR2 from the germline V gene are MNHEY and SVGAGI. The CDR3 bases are TGTGCCAGCGGACCCGGCCTGAGCACTGAAGCTTTCTTT. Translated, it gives CASGPGLSTEAFF.

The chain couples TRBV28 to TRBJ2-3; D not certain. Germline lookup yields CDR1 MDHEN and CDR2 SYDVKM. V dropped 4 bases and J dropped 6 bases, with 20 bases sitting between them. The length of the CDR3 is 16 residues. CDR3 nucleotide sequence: TGTGCCAGCAGTTCCGAGTCCCTATCCCGCAGGGATACGCAGTATTTT. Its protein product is CASSSESLSRRDTQYF.

The CDR3 DNA follows: TGTGCCAGCTCCGGAAACCCCCCCAATGAGCAGTTCTTC. This encodes CASSGNPPNEQFF. The J gene is TRBJ2-1, the V gene TRBV6-4; D remains unclear. Trimming removed 8 bases from V and 6 bases from J, with 14 bases in between. The germline V gene has CDR1 MRHNA and CDR2 SNTAGT. The CDR3 covers 13 residues.

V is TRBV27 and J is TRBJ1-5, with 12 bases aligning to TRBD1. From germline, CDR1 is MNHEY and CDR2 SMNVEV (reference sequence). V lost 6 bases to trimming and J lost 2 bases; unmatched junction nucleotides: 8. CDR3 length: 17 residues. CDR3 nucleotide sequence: TGTGCCAGCAGCCCGGGACAGGGGGCAGGGGGCAATCAGCCCCAGCATTTT. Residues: CASSPGQGAGGNQPQHF.

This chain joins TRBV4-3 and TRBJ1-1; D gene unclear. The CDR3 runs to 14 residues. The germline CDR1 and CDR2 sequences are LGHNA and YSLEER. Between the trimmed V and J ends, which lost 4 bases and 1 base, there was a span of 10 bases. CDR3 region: CASSRTVSNTEAFF. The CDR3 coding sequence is TGCGCCAGCAGCCGAACCGTTTCGAACACTGAAGCTTTCTTT.